Listed below are T cell receptor beta chains from one sample, sequenced in a study of vaccination effects on CD4 cells after COVID-19. Antigens of these TCRs are unknown. Profiling relied on immunoSEQ multiplex PCR, and the TCRdb table lists in-frame clones only, not all of them. Of tens of thousands of clones detected, about 78% appear once; the ten largest clones hold just under 2%. The sample consisted of CD4+ T cells from PBMCs cultured with HCoV-OC43 spike peptides, taken after COVID-19 vaccination. These receptors came from a human donor who received a COVID-19 vaccine. Both conserved end residues are part of each CDR3. D genes are given only for firm matches. Size tells how often a clone was seen (once, few, many) or the class of an expanded clone, and some rows leave it out.

CDR3 length	J gene	V gene	clone size	D gene	CDR3 protein	CDR3 DNA
15	TRBJ1-3	TRBV7-8	NA	NA	CASSLVLGPGNTIYF	TGTGCCAGCAGCTTAGTGTTGGGGCCTGGAAACACCATATATTTT
13	TRBJ1-4	TRBV2	few	NA	CASSGGAGEKLFF	TGTGCCAGCAGTGGGGGAGCGGGTGAAAAACTGTTTTTT
15	TRBJ2-5	TRBV10-2	once	TRBD2	CASSDTGLAGETQYF	TGCGCCAGCAGTGATACCGGACTAGCGGGGGAGACCCAGTACTTC
13	TRBJ1-5	TRBV7-9	NA	TRBD1	CASSLQGARPQHF	TGTGCCAGCAGCTTGCAGGGGGCGCGGCCCCAGCATTTT
11	TRBJ1-2	TRBV29-1	NA	NA	CSVGLVHGYTF	TGCAGCGTTGGTTTAGTGCATGGCTACACCTTC
14	TRBJ2-5	TRBV18	NA	NA	CASSPLPVQETQYF	TGTGCCAGCTCACCACTGCCAGTCCAAGAGACCCAGTACTTC
17	TRBJ2-1	TRBV18	few	NA	CASSPYGPQRSYNEQFF	TGTGCCAGCTCACCATATGGCCCCCAAAGGAGCTACAATGAGCAGTTCTTC
13	TRBJ1-2	TRBV19	NA	TRBD1	CASRATGNYGYTF	TGTGCCAGTAGAGCGACAGGGAACTATGGCTACACCTTC
14	TRBJ1-5	TRBV6-5	few	NA	CASSFSGINQPQHF	TGTGCCAGCAGTTTCTCCGGCATCAATCAGCCCCAGCATTTT
14	TRBJ1-6	TRBV3-1/TRBV3-2	NA	NA	CASSQNRADSPLHF	TGTGCCAGCAGCCAAAACAGGGCGGATTCACCCCTCCACTTT
16	TRBJ1-1	TRBV19	NA	NA	CASSALGGQPNTEAFF	TGTGCCAGTAGTGCCCTAGGAGGACAGCCGAACACTGAAGCTTTCTTT
15	TRBJ1-6	TRBV6-6	NA	NA	CASRSTGGGDSPLHF	TGTGCCAGCAGGTCGACAGGAGGCGGCGATTCACCCCTCCACTTT
13	TRBJ1-2	TRBV25-1	NA	NA	CASSEDPTDGYTF	TGTGCCAGCAGTGAGGACCCGACGGATGGCTACACCTTC
15	TRBJ1-1	TRBV10-3	NA	NA	CAISEIADANTEAFF	TGTGCCATCAGTGAGATCGCAGATGCGAACACTGAAGCTTTCTTT
16	TRBJ2-5	TRBV7-2	NA	TRBD1	CASSLKGQAVPETQYF	TGTGCCAGCAGCCTGAAGGGACAGGCGGTACCGGAGACCCAGTACTTC
15	TRBJ1-5	TRBV9	few	TRBD1	CASSGGTGDNQPQHF	TGTGCCAGCAGCGGGGGGACAGGGGACAATCAGCCCCAGCATTTT
17	TRBJ2-2	TRBV5-1	NA	TRBD1	CASTSHGTGGITGELFF	TGCGCCAGCACTTCCCACGGGACAGGGGGCATCACCGGGGAGCTGTTTTTT
13	TRBJ2-5	TRBV30	once	NA	CAWSGQIQETQYF	TGTGCCTGGAGTGGACAGATCCAAGAGACCCAGTACTTC
15	TRBJ1-4	TRBV30	NA	NA	CAWSLGMRLNEKLFF	TGTGCCTGGAGTCTGGGCATGAGGCTTAATGAAAAACTGTTTTTT
15	TRBJ2-3	TRBV9	NA	NA	CASSVAPGEADTQYF	TGTGCCAGCAGCGTAGCGCCAGGGGAGGCAGATACGCAGTATTTT
16	TRBJ1-3	TRBV5-1	NA	TRBD1	CASSLLGQSSGNTIYF	TGCGCCAGCAGCTTGTTGGGACAGAGCTCTGGAAACACCATATATTTT
14	TRBJ1-4	TRBV5-1	NA	NA	CASSFGSRDEKLFF	TGCGCCAGCAGCTTCGGGTCGAGGGATGAAAAACTGTTTTTT
14	TRBJ2-5	TRBV19	NA	TRBD2	CASRSGGSKETQYF	TGTGCCAGTAGGAGCGGGGGATCCAAAGAGACCCAGTACTTC
15	TRBJ1-6	TRBV9	NA	NA	CASSVDQGPLSPLHF	TGTGCCAGCAGCGTAGATCAGGGCCCCTTATCACCCCTCCACTTT
17	TRBJ1-2	TRBV15	NA	TRBD1	CATSDIISGQGSDGYTF	TGTGCCACCAGCGATATTATAAGTGGACAGGGGTCCGATGGCTACACCTTC
14	TRBJ2-5	TRBV3-1/TRBV3-2	NA	TRBD1	CASSLWDRQETQYF	TGTGCCAGCAGCCTCTGGGACAGGCAAGAGACCCAGTACTTC
12	TRBJ1-1	TRBV29-1	NA	NA	CSVLELNTEAFF	TGCAGCGTCCTAGAATTGAACACTGAAGCTTTCTTT
14	TRBJ1-5	TRBV5-1	NA	NA	CASSLGVGGQPQHF	TGCGCCAGCAGCTTGGGCGTAGGGGGTCAGCCCCAGCATTTT
12	TRBJ2-5	TRBV24-1	NA	NA	CATSDPHETQYF	TGTGCCACCAGTGACCCACACGAGACCCAGTACTTC
15	TRBJ2-1	TRBV11-3	once	NA	CASSDRVSSYNEQFF	TGTGCCAGCAGCGATCGAGTGAGCTCCTACAATGAGCAGTTCTTC
13	TRBJ1-2	TRBV6-5	NA	TRBD1	CASSRDRGYGYTF	TGTGCCAGCAGTCGGGACAGGGGCTATGGCTACACCTTC
15	TRBJ2-2	TRBV18	NA	TRBD1	CASSSQGARTGELFF	TGTGCCAGCTCATCTCAGGGGGCTCGGACCGGGGAGCTGTTTTTT
14	TRBJ1-5	TRBV5-1	once	NA	CASSFQGGFEPQHF	TGCGCCAGCAGCTTTCAGGGCGGATTTGAGCCCCAGCATTTT
16	TRBJ2-2	TRBV3-1/TRBV3-2	few	NA	CASSPLEGWVTGELFF	TGTGCCAGCAGCCCCCTCGAGGGTTGGGTCACCGGGGAGCTGTTTTTT
15	TRBJ1-5	TRBV4-3	NA	NA	CASSQDLQDRQPQHF	TGCGCCAGCAGCCAAGATTTGCAGGATCGGCAGCCCCAGCATTTT
15	TRBJ1-6	TRBV5-1	NA	NA	CASSLGTGPTTPLHF	TGCGCCAGCAGCTTGGGTACAGGTCCGACGACACCCCTCCACTTT
15	TRBJ2-6	TRBV6-5	NA	TRBD2	CASLGREHGANVLTF	TGTGCCAGCCTGGGGAGGGAGCATGGGGCCAACGTCCTGACTTTC
13	TRBJ2-1	TRBV29-1	once	TRBD1	CSAADRGLNEQFF	TGCAGCGCCGCGGACAGGGGGCTTAATGAGCAGTTCTTC
13	TRBJ1-1	TRBV19	NA	NA	CASSISIRVEAFF	TGTGCCAGTAGTATAAGCATTAGGGTTGAAGCTTTCTTT
12	TRBJ2-3	TRBV5-1	NA	NA	CASSLEDDTQYF	TGCGCCAGCAGCCTTGAGGACGATACGCAGTATTTT
16	TRBJ1-2	TRBV18	NA	NA	CASSPNRDSQISGYTF	TGTGCCAGCTCACCTAATCGGGACTCTCAGATCAGTGGCTACACCTTC
13	TRBJ2-3	TRBV19	NA	TRBD1	CASSRGTGPAQYF	TGTGCCAGTAGCAGGGGGACAGGTCCCGCGCAGTATTTT
16	TRBJ1-2	TRBV24-1	few	TRBD1	CATSDFSGTGGIGYTF	TGTGCCACCAGTGATTTTTCCGGGACAGGGGGGATTGGCTACACCTTC
15	TRBJ2-6	TRBV7-3	NA	NA	CASSLVKAGANVLTF	TGTGCCAGCAGCTTAGTCAAGGCTGGGGCCAACGTCCTGACTTTC
16	TRBJ1-2	TRBV19	NA	TRBD1	CASSIQQGTGLDGYTF	TGTGCCAGTAGTATCCAACAAGGGACAGGGTTGGATGGCTACACCTTC
12	TRBJ1-2	TRBV28	few	NA	CASLKRIYGYTF	TGTGCCAGTCTGAAGCGAATCTATGGCTACACCTTC
16	TRBJ2-1	TRBV14	few	NA	CASSQDFGQGYNEQFF	TGTGCCAGCAGCCAAGATTTCGGGCAGGGTTACAATGAGCAGTTCTTC
16	TRBJ1-3	TRBV4-3	once	TRBD1	CASSQGWTGADNTIYF	TGCGCCAGCAGCCAGGGATGGACAGGGGCGGATAACACCATATATTTT
15	TRBJ2-5	TRBV7-3	NA	TRBD1	CASSSGQGPRETQYF	TGTGCCAGCAGCTCGGGACAGGGGCCTAGGGAGACCCAGTACTTC